Presented here are 30 T cell receptor beta chains from one specimen sequenced in a study of graft-versus-host responses after intestinal transplantation. Regarding time point: postoperative day 105 after intestinal transplantation (dayNNNN = postoperative day). Profiling relied on immunoSEQ multiplex PCR, and the TCRdb table lists in-frame clones only, not all of them. The data hold some 10,000 clones, with roughly nine tenths observed a single time. Specimen: PBMCs, collected 105 days after intestinal transplantation. The receptors originated from a human patient who received an intestinal transplant, so some T cells may come from the graft donor.

As to this clone: At one of its ends the junction is not consistent with the germline gene, which may arise from a read error. The chain carries TRBV6-5 and TRBJ2-2, with 9 bases that match TRBD1. Germline V CDR1 and CDR2: MNHEY, SVGAGI. The CDR3 runs to 15 residues. The CDR3 DNA follows: TGTGCCAGCAGTTACTCGACAGGGGGACACCGGGGAGCTGTTTTT. This encodes CASSYSTGGHRGAVF.

The chain has TRBV27 and TRBJ2-5; the match to TRBD1 covers 8 bases. Trimming cost V 6 bases and J 3 bases; bases outside gene matches: 3. The germline V gene encodes CDR1 MNHEY and CDR2 SMNVEV (reference sequence). CDR3 length: 13 residues. The CDR3 region has the DNA TGTGCCAGCAGGTCGACAGGGGAAGAGACCCAGTACTTC. Translating it yields CASRSTGEETQYF.

The chain employs TRBV7-9 and TRBJ1-1; D remains ambiguous. From germline, CDR1 is SEHNR and CDR2 FQNEAQ (reference sequence). This CDR3 comprises 17 residues. Trimming cost V 5 bases and J 2 bases, with 21 bases left between them. The CDR3 DNA follows: TGTGCCAGCAGCCGCGCAGGCAGGTCGGGTTATAACACTGAAGCTTTCTTT. The encoded protein is CASSRAGRSGYNTEAFF.

J is TRBJ1-4 and V is TRBV28; D is uncertain. The CDR3 is 15 amino acids. The V gene's germline CDR1 is MDHEN and CDR2 SYDVKM. The V end lost 6 bases, the J end lost 0 bases, and 11 bases lay between the germline ends. The CDR3 sequence: CASSAQVATNEKLFF. The CDR3 coding sequence is TGTGCCAGCAGCGCCCAGGTTGCAACTAATGAAAAACTGTTTTTT.

The chain links TRBV28 to TRBJ1-5; D ambiguous. Trimming took 5 bases from V and 4 from J, leaving 12 bases between them. Germline V CDR1 and CDR2: MDHEN, SYDVKM. This CDR3 comprises 14 residues. In DNA form, the CDR3 reads TGTGCCAGCAGTGGAGTCGGGCCGAATCAGCCCCAGCATTTT. Protein product: CASSGVGPNQPQHF.

The rearrangement links TRBV7-2 to TRBJ2-7, with D possibly matching TRBD1 (6 bases). V lost 5 bases and J 0 bases, leaving 17 bases between the germline ends. This CDR3 region has 16 residues. Germline V gives CDR1 SGHTA, CDR2 FQGNSA. The CDR3 DNA is TGTGCCAGCAGCATAGGGCTGGGGACACCCTCCTACGAGCAGTACTTC. Translating it yields CASSIGLGTPSYEQYF.

The chain combines TRBV7-9 with TRBJ1-1, with D perhaps TRBD1 (6 bases). This CDR3 contains 15 residues. Germline V CDR1 and CDR2: SEHNR, FQNEAQ (reference sequence). V was pared by 2 bases and J by 0 bases, with 10 bases between. CDR3 DNA: TGTGCCAGCAGCTTAATCCAGGGGCTGAACACTGAAGCTTTCTTT. Protein: CASSLIQGLNTEAFF.

V gene TRBV2 combines with J gene TRBJ2-5; D not certain. Germline V gives CDR1 SNHLY, CDR2 FYNNEI. CDR3 length: 13 residues. Between the trimmed V and J ends, which lost 2 bases and 7 bases, there was a span of 11 bases. The CDR3 coding sequence is TGTGCCAGCAGTGAACGCCCTATTGGGACCCAGTACTTC. Amino acid sequence: CASSERPIGTQYF.

The V call is TRBV12-1, the J call TRBJ1-6. TRBV12-1 is a recognized pseudogene. The CDR3 runs 17 residues. The CDR3 loop is CASSFSGRFSYNSPLHF. For the CDR3, the DNA is TGTGCCAGCAGCTTTTCCGGTAGGTTCTCCTATAATTCACCCCTCCACTTT.

This clone was found once. Here the CDR3 reads CASSQEWSSGANVLTF. CDR3 coding DNA: TGCGCCAGCAGCCAAGAGTGGAGCTCTGGGGCCAACGTCCTGACTTTC. The chain couples TRBV4-1 to TRBJ2-6; D is undetermined. Germline values: CDR1 MGHRA, CDR2 YSYEKL. This CDR3 region has 16 residues. V dropped 0 bases and J dropped 0 bases, with 6 bases sitting between them.

The chain joins TRBV6-5 to TRBJ2-1; no firm D call. The CDR3 spans 14 residues. Germline assignment: CDR1 MNHEY and CDR2 SVGAGI. V lost 7 bases, J lost 0 bases, and 10 bases lay in between. The CDR3 protein is CASNTKSSYNEQFF. CDR3 DNA sequence: TGTGCCAGCAACACTAAGAGCTCCTACAATGAGCAGTTCTTC.

The chain has TRBV18 and TRBJ1-1; tentative D call: TRBD1 (5 bases). The CDR3 runs 13 residues. V was shortened by 3 bases and J by 7 bases, with 12 bases between the two germline ends. CDR1 is KGHSH, CDR2 LQKENI, per germline. CDR3 coding DNA: TGTGCCAGCTCACCCCGGGACCTCAGTGAAGCTTTCTTT. Its translation: CASSPRDLSEAFF. Supplemented by reference TRBV18 and TRBJ1-1, the full variable domain reads NAGVMQNPRHLVRRRGQEARLRCSPMKGHSHVYWYRQLPEEGLKFMVYLQKENIIDESGMPKERFSAEFPKEGPSILRIQQVVRGDSAAYFCASSPRDLSEAFFGQGTRLTVV.

This clone has just one count. The chain is built from TRBV7-2 and TRBJ2-7; no definite D call. V shed 5 bases and J shed 2 bases, with 16 bases lying between them. The CDR3 contains 15 residues. Germline V gene sequence: CDR1 SGHTA, CDR2 FQGNSA. CDR3 in DNA: TGTGCCAGCAGCCTCGCCCGGGCCCTAGCCTACGAGCAGTACTTC. It yields the protein CASSLARALAYEQYF.

The J gene is TRBJ2-3, the V gene TRBV5-1; tentative D call: TRBD2 (6 bases). Trimming stripped 4 bases from V and 0 bases from J, with 18 bases between. The germline V gene has CDR1 SGHRS and CDR2 YFSETQ. The CDR3 loop spans 17 amino acids. CDR3 sequence (DNA): TGCGCCAGCAGCCAACAATTTAGCGGATCTAGCACAGATACGCAGTATTTT. This sequence encodes CASSQQFSGSSTDTQYF.

This clone was detected only once. The chain is built from TRBV15 and TRBJ2-7; D unclear. Germline CDR1 is LNHNV and CDR2 is YYDKDF (reference sequence). Trimming shortened V by 1 base and J by 6 bases, and 4 bases separated the two germline ends. CDR3 length: 11 residues. CDR3 nucleotide sequence: TGTGCCACCAGCAGAGGGCTCGAGCAGTACTTC. Translating gives CATSRGLEQYF.

The chain employs TRBV6-6 and TRBJ2-7; 13 positions match TRBD2. V shed 9 bases, J shed 5 bases, and the junction held 10 bases outside the gene matches. The germline CDR1 and CDR2 sequences are MNHNY and SVGAGI (reference sequence). CDR3 size: 15 residues. This CDR3 is CARLGLAGVVHEQYF. The CDR3 DNA follows: TGTGCCAGACTAGGACTAGCGGGGGTTGTACACGAGCAGTACTTC.

This chain links TRBV6-6 with TRBJ1-5; D unclear. V dropped 6 bases and J dropped 5 bases, with 8 bases sitting between them. The CDR3 runs 12 residues. From germline, CDR1 is MNHNY and CDR2 SVGAGI (reference sequence). In DNA form, the CDR3 reads TGTGCCAGCAGAAAGTCGGATCAGCCCCAGCATTTT. Translated: CASRKSDQPQHF.

The chain combines TRBV27 with TRBJ2-2; 10 positions agree with TRBD2. The CDR3 runs to 16 residues. CDR1 MNHEY and CDR2 SMNVEV come from the germline V gene (reference sequence). The trim removed 2 bases at V and 7 bases at J, leaving 7 bases unmatched. The CDR3 spells CASSLTLAGVSGELFF. The CDR3 region has the DNA TGTGCCAGCAGTTTAACCCTAGCGGGGGTCAGCGGGGAGCTGTTTTTT.

The chain carries TRBV2 and TRBJ1-5; D gene ambiguous. CDR3 size: 14 residues. V was shortened by 2 bases and J by 2 bases, with 7 bases between the two germline ends. Germline assignment: CDR1 SNHLY and CDR2 FYNNEI. In DNA form, the CDR3 reads TGTGCCAGCAGTGAAAGGGCAGGCAATCAGCCCCAGCATTTT. It translates to CASSERAGNQPQHF.

The J gene is TRBJ1-2, the V gene TRBV14; D is unresolved. The length of the CDR3 is 13 residues. The V end lost 1 base, the J end lost 7 bases, and 10 bases lay between the germline ends. From germline, CDR1 is SGHDN and CDR2 FVKESK. CDR3 residues: CASSQGQKRGYTF. DNA of the CDR3: TGTGCCAGCAGCCAAGGGCAGAAACGTGGCTACACCTTC.

The J gene is TRBJ2-5, the V gene TRBV6-1; 7 nucleotides line up with TRBD2. V dropped 8 bases and J dropped 4; count of bases not matched to a gene: 7. Germline CDR1 and CDR2: MNHNS and SASEGT. This CDR3 is built from 13 residues. The CDR3 spells CASRKLAGETQYF. DNA for the CDR3: TGTGCCAGCCGGAAATTAGCGGGAGAGACCCAGTACTTC.

This sequence joins TRBV27 and TRBJ2-1, with 9 bases aligning to TRBD2. This CDR3 spans 19 amino acids. Germline CDR1 reads MNHEY; CDR2 reads SMNVEV (reference sequence). The junction had 18 bases not matched to a gene; V was cut back by 0 bases and J by 9 bases. The CDR3 here is CASSLSLELAGSWGAEQFF. CDR3 nucleotide sequence: TGTGCCAGCAGTTTATCGTTGGAGCTAGCGGGGTCCTGGGGAGCTGAGCAGTTCTTC.

The J gene is TRBJ1-4, the V gene TRBV7-9; 8 bases line up with TRBD1. The CDR3 sequence is 15 residues long. Germline CDR1 and CDR2: SEHNR and FQNEAQ (reference sequence). Trimming at V came to 5 bases and at J to 3 bases, leaving 5 bases not matched to a gene. For the CDR3, the DNA is TGTGCCAGCAGCAAACCGGGACAGGCTAATGAAAAACTGTTTTTT. Protein sequence: CASSKPGQANEKLFF. The full variable domain, its missing parts supplied by reference TRBV7-9 and TRBJ1-4, is DTGVSQNPRHKITKRGQNVTFRCDPISEHNRLYWYRQTLGQGPEFLTYFQNEAQLEKSRLLSDRFSAERPKGSFSTLEIQRTEQGDSAMYLCASSKPGQANEKLFFGSGTQLSVL.

The chain combines TRBV7-2 with TRBJ2-7, with D unclear. This CDR3 spans 14 amino acids. Trimming left V 5 bases short and J 2 bases short, with 13 bases between. Germline lookup yields CDR1 SGHTA and CDR2 FQGNSA. The CDR3 DNA reads TGTGCCAGCAGCGAAAACCCTTTCCCCTACGAGCAGTACTTC. Translating gives CASSENPFPYEQYF.

This clone was seen just once. The junction does not match germline at one end; this may be a read error. V usage is TRBV7-9 and J usage is TRBJ2-7, with 14 bases that match TRBD2. The CDR3 length is 17 residues. From germline, CDR1 is SEHNR and CDR2 FQNEAQ (reference sequence). The CDR3 here is CASSAGLAGGIDSERYF. CDR3 bases: TGTGCCAGCAGCGCCGGACTAGCGGGAGGAATTGACTCGGAGCGGTACTTC. The variable domain in full, completed from reference TRBV7-9 and TRBJ2-7, reads DTGVSQNPRHKITKRGQNVTFRCDPISEHNRLYWYRQTLGQGPEFLTYFQNEAQLEKSRLLSDRFSAERPKGSFSTLEIQRTEQGDSAMYLCASSAGLAGGIDSERYFGPGTRLTVT.

The CDR3: CASSQIRDLGLDEQYF. The DNA for the CDR3 is TGCGCCAGCAGCCAAATCCGGGACCTAGGGTTGGACGAGCAGTACTTC. This chain connects TRBV4-1 to TRBJ2-7; D assignment may be TRBD1 or TRBD2 (5 bases each). CDR1 and CDR2 from the germline V gene are MGHRA and YSYEKL. This CDR3 has 16 residues. Deletions cut 2 bases from V and 5 bases from J, with 19 bases between.

The chain employs TRBV19 and TRBJ1-1, with unresolved D. The CDR3 totals 12 residues. CDR1 LNHDA and CDR2 SQIVND come from the germline V gene (reference sequence). DNA for the CDR3: TGTGTAACAAATAAGGGAGGAACTGAAGCTTTCTTT. Translation gives CVTNKGGTEAFF.

The rearrangement links TRBV5-6 to TRBJ2-6, with D tentatively TRBD1 (6 bases). Trimming removed 7 bases from V and 4 bases from J, with 18 bases in between. The germline V gene has CDR1 SGHDT and CDR2 YYEEEE. This CDR3 spans 16 amino acids. In DNA form, the CDR3 reads TGTGCCAGCGAATGGGGAACAGGGTTCGGGGCCAACGTCCTGACTTTC. Its protein product is CASEWGTGFGANVLTF. Together with reference TRBV5-6 and TRBJ2-6, the CDR3 gives the full variable domain: DAGVTQSPTHLIKTRGQQVTLRCSPKSGHDTVSWYQQALGQGPQFIFQYYEEEERQRGNFPDRFSGHQFPNYSSELNVNALLLGDSALYLCASEWGTGFGANVLTFGAGSRLTVL.

The CDR3 DNA reads as TGTGCCAGCAGTGGCCTGACTAGCGGGAGTATCCAAGAGACCCAGTACTTC. As protein: CASSGLTSGSIQETQYF. This chain uses TRBV6-1 with TRBJ2-5, with 12 bases lining up with TRBD2. The CDR3 contains 17 residues. The germline V gene has CDR1 MNHNS and CDR2 SASEGT. V lost 4 bases to trimming and J lost 1 base; unmatched junction nucleotides: 7.

The chain joins TRBV14 to TRBJ2-1, with 7 bases matching TRBD1. V trimming: 4 bases; J trimming: 4 bases; junction bases outside the gene matches: 10. CDR3 length equals 16 residues. The germline V gene encodes CDR1 SGHDN and CDR2 FVKESK. The CDR3 spells CASSLRSGGWYNEQFF. In DNA form, the CDR3 reads TGTGCCAGCAGCCTCCGGTCAGGGGGTTGGTACAATGAGCAGTTCTTC.